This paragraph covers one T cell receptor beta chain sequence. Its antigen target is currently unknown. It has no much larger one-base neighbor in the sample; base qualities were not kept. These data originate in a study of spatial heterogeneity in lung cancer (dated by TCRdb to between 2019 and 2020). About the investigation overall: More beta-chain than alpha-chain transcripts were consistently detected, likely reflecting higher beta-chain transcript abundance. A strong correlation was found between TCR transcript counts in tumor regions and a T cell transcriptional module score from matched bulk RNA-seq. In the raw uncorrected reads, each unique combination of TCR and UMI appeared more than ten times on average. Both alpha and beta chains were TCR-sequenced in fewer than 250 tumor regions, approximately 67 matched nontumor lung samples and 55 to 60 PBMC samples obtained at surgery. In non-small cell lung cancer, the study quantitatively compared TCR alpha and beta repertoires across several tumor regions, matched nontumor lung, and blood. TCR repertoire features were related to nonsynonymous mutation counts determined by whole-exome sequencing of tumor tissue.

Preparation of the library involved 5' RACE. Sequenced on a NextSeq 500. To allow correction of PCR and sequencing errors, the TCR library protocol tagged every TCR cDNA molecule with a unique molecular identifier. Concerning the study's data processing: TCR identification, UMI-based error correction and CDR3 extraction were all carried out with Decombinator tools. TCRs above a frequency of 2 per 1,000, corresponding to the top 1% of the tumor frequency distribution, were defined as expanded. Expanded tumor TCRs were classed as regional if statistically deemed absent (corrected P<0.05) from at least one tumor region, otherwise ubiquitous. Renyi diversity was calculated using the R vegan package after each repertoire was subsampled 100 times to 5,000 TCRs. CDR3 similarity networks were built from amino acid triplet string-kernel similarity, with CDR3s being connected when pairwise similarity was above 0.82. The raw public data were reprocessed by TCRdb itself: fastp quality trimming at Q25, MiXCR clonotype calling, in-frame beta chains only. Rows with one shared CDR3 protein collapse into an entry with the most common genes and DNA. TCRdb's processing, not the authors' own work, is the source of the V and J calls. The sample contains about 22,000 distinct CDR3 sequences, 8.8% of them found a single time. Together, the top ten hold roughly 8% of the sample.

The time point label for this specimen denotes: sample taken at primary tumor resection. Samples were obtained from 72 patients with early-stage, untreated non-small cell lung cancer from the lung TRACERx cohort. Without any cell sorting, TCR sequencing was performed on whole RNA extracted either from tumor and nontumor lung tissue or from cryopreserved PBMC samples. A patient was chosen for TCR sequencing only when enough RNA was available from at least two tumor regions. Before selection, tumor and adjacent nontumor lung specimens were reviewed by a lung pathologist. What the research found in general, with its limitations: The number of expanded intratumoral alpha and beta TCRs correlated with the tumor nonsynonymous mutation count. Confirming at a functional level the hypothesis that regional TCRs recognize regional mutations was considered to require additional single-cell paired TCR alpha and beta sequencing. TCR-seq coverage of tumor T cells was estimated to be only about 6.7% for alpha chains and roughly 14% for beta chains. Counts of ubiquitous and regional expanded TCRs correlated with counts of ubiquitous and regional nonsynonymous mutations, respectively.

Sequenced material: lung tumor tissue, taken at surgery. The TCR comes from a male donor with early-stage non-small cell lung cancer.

The nucleotides read TGCGCCAGCAGCCGGACTAGCGGGAGGGAAGAGACCCAGTACTTC. Translated, this is CASSRTSGREETQYF. Here the chain combines TRBV5-1 and TRBJ2-5; 15 nucleotides in the junction match TRBD2. The CDR3 runs 15 residues from the cysteine to the phenylalanine. Only the CDR3 region is kept as DNA, spanning 45 bases read in frame from base 1. Relative to germline, V is missing 4 bases and J is missing 3 bases, with 1 base of the junction outside any gene match. According to the germline V gene, CDR1 reads SGHRS and CDR2 reads YFSETQ.